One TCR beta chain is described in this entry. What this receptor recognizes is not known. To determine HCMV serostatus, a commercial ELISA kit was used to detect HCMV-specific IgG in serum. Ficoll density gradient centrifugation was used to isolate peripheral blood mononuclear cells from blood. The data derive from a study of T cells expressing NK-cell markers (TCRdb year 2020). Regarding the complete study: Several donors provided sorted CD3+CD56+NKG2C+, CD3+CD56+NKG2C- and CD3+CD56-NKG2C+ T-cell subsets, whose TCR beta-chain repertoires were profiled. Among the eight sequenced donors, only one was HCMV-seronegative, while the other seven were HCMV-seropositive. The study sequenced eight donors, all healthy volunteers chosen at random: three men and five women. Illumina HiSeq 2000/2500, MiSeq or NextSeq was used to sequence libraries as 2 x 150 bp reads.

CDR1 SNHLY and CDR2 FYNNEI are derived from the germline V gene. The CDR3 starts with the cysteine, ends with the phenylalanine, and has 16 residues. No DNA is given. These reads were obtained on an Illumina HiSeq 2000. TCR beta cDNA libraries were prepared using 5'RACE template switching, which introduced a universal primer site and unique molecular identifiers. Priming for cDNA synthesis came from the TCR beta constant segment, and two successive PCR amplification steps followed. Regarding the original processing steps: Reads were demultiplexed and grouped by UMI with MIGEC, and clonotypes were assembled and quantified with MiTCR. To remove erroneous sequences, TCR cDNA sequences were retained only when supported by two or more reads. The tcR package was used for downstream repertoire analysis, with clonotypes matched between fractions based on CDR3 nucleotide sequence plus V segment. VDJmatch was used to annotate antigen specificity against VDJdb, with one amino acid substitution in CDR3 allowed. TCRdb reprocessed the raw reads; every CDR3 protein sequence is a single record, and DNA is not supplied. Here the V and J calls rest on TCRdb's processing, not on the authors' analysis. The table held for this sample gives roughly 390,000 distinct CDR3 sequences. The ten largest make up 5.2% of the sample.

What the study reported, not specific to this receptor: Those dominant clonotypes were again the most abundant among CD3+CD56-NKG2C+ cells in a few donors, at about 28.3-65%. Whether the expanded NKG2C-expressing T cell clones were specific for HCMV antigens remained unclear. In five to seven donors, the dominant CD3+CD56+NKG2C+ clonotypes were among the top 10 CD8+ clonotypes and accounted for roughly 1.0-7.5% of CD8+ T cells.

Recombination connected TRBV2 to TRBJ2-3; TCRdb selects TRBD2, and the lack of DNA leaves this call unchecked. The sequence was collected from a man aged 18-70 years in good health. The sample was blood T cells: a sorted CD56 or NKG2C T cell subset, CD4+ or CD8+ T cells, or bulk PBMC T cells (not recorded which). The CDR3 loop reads CASSSWTSGATDTQYF.